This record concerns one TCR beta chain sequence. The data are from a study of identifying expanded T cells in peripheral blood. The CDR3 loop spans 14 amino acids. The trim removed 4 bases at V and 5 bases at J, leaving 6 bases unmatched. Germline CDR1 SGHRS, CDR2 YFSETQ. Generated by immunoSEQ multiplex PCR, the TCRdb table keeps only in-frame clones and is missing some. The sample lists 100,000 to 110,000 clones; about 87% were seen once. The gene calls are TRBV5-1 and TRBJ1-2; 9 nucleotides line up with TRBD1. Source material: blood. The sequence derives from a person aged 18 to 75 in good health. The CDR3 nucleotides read TGCGCCAGCAGCGCGGACAGGGGCGAGTATGGCTACACCTTC. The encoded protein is CASSADRGEYGYTF.